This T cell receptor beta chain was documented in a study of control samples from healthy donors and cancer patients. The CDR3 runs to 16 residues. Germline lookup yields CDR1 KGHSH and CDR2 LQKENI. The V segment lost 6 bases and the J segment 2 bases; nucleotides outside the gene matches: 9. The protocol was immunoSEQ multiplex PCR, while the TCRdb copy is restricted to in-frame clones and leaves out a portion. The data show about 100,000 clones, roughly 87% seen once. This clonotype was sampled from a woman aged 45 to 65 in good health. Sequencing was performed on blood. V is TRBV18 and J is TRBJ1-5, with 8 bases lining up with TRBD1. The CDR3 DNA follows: TGTGCCAGCTCGGACAGGGCAGGTAGCGGCAATCAGCCCCAGCATTTT. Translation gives CASSDRAGSGNQPQHF.